Following are 29 T cell receptor beta chains from one sample sequenced in a study of blood T cell repertoires in COVID-19. Measured with immunoSEQ multiplex PCR; TCRdb has only the in-frame clones, and not every one. Of about 89,000 clones listed, 70% to 90% are singletons. Sequencing input: peripheral blood. These receptors all come from a man in his 60s with acute or convalescent COVID-19.

J is TRBJ2-7 and V is TRBV19; TRBD1 agrees at 10 bases. J was trimmed by 4 bases and V by 3 bases; bases with no gene match: 9. The CDR3 consists of 16 residues. In germline, CDR1 is LNHDA, CDR2 SQIVND (reference sequence). The CDR3 nucleotides read TGTGCCAGTAGTATCTTCGGACAGGGGGGCAAGTACGAGCAGTACTTC. This codes for CASSIFGQGGKYEQYF.

CDR3 residues: CASRIPGGNNQPQHF. For the CDR3, the DNA is TGCGCCAGCAGGATCCCGGGGGGGAATAATCAGCCCCAGCATTTT. The J gene is TRBJ1-5, the V gene TRBV23-1, with D perhaps matching TRBD1 (5 bases). TRBV23-1 is noted as an ORF with a role that remains uncertain. Trimming shortened V by 6 bases and J by 4 bases, and 16 bases separated the two germline ends. CDR3 length: 15 residues.

V is TRBV5-1 and J is TRBJ1-1; D gene unclear. V lost 4 bases and J 3 bases, leaving 13 bases between the germline ends. The CDR3 totals 14 residues. The germline V gene encodes CDR1 SGHRS and CDR2 YFSETQ. The CDR3 bases are TGCGCCAGCAGCCTGACTAGGGCGGACACTGAAGCTTTCTTT. This encodes CASSLTRADTEAFF.

This sequence joins TRBV5-3 and TRBJ2-1; 8 bases agree with TRBD2. Being an ORF, TRBV5-3 has a function that is uncertain. This CDR3 region has 18 residues. V lost 6 bases, J lost 3 bases, and 17 bases stayed unmatched. CDR3 DNA sequence: TGTGCCAGAAAGAAGGTTATAGGGCTAGCGGGTGTCTACAATGAGCAGTTCTTC. It encodes CARKKVIGLAGVYNEQFF.

The chain uses TRBV28 and TRBJ1-2; perhaps TRBD1 as D (6 bases). The CDR3 loop spans 15 amino acids. Trimming removed 6 bases from V and 8 bases from J, with 22 bases in between. Germline assignment: CDR1 MDHEN and CDR2 SYDVKM. CDR3: CASRERGQPYSGYTF. The CDR3 coding sequence is TGTGCCAGCAGGGAGCGAGGACAGCCATATTCGGGCTACACCTTC.

The V gene is TRBV28, the J gene TRBJ2-5; D remains unclear. The CDR3 consists of 13 residues. Germline CDR1 is MDHEN and CDR2 is SYDVKM. The ends were cut back, 4 bases at V and 2 bases at J, with 8 bases in the middle. The CDR3 reads CASSWYSQETQYF. The CDR3 DNA follows: TGTGCCAGCAGTTGGTACAGTCAAGAGACCCAGTACTTC.

The chain joins TRBV20-1 to TRBJ1-1, with D maybe TRBD1 (5 bases). Germline V gene data show CDR1 as DFQATT and CDR2 as SNEGSKA (reference sequence). V lost 3 bases, J lost 3 bases, and 5 bases lay in between. The CDR3 length is 11 residues. This CDR3 is CSARGHTEAFF. CDR3 bases: TGCAGTGCTAGGGGGCACACTGAAGCTTTCTTT.

There are a few counts of this clone. V gene TRBV6-5 combines with J gene TRBJ1-1; 9 nucleotides match TRBD1. Looked up from germline, CDR1 is MNHEY and CDR2 is SVGAGI. The length of the CDR3 is 14 residues. Germline trimming cut 4 bases from V and 1 base from J; bases unmatched to any gene: 1. The CDR3 spells CASSWDRANTEAFF. DNA for the CDR3: TGTGCCAGCAGTTGGGACAGGGCGAACACTGAAGCTTTCTTT.

This sequence joins TRBV2 and TRBJ2-5, with 8 bases that match TRBD1. Germline loops: CDR1 SNHLY, CDR2 FYNNEI. The CDR3 sequence is 16 residues long. Losses at the gene ends were 3 bases for V and 5 bases for J; bases not matched to a gene: 11. As DNA, the CDR3 is TGTGCCAGCAGTGATAGGACAGGGCCGTGGGTGGAGACCCAGTACTTC. Translating gives CASSDRTGPWVETQYF.

CDR3 loop: CASSPVAVYGYTF. The CDR3 DNA follows: TGTGCCAGCAGCCCCGTAGCGGTTTATGGCTACACCTTC. The chain joins TRBV7-2 to TRBJ1-2; D unresolved. This CDR3 spans 13 amino acids. Trimming cost V 5 bases and J 5 bases, with 12 bases left between them. Germline values: CDR1 SGHTA, CDR2 FQGNSA. Looking up the rest from reference TRBV7-2 and TRBJ1-2 gives the full variable domain: GAGVSQSPSNKVTEKGKDVELRCDPISGHTALYWYRQSLGQGLEFLIYFQGNSAPDKSGLPSDRFSAERTGGSVSTLTIQRTQQEDSAVYLCASSPVAVYGYTFGSGTRLTVV.

The rearrangement uses TRBV5-1 and TRBJ1-2, with TRBD1 as a possible D gene (6 bases). Germline CDR1 reads SGHRS; CDR2 reads YFSETQ. The CDR3 runs 12 residues. The V end was cut by 4 bases, the J end by 7 bases, with 11 bases between. The CDR3 region has the DNA TGCGCCAGCAGCGGAACCAGGGGTGGCTACACCTTC. Its translation is CASSGTRGGYTF.

J is TRBJ2-3 and V is TRBV5-6, with 8 bases that match TRBD1. V shed 4 bases and J 3 bases; nucleotides not matched to a gene: 4. Looked up from germline, CDR1 is SGHDT and CDR2 is YYEEEE. The CDR3 contains 14 residues. In DNA, the CDR3 is TGTGCCAGCAGCAACCGGGACAGGACAGATACGCAGTATTTT. Its protein is CASSNRDRTDTQYF.

This chain joins TRBV5-1 and TRBJ2-1; weak D call: TRBD1 (5 bases). This CDR3 has 14 residues. The germline V gene has CDR1 SGHRS and CDR2 YFSETQ. V gave up 0 bases and J gave up 8 bases, with 12 bases separating them. DNA of the CDR3: TGCGCCAGCAGCTTGGAGGGGTCAGGCGATGAGCAGTTCTTC. Protein: CASSLEGSGDEQFF.

Written as DNA, the CDR3 is TGTGCCAGCAGCTCGCGTAGCGGGAGGGTTGAGACCCAGTACTTC. Amino acid sequence: CASSSRSGRVETQYF. The rearrangement links TRBV7-3 to TRBJ2-5; TRBD2 matches 11 bases. The CDR3 runs 15 residues. Trimming took 4 bases from V and 5 from J; bases not matched to a gene: 6. Germline V gene lookup returns CDR1 SGHTA and CDR2 FQGTGA. Full variable domain (remainder filled in from reference TRBV7-3 and TRBJ2-5): GAGVSQTPSNKVTEKGKYVELRCDPISGHTALYWYRQSLGQGPEFLIYFQGTGAADDSGLPNDRFFAVRPEGSVSTLKIQRTERGDSAVYLCASSSRSGRVETQYFGPGTRLLVL.

CDR3 sequence (DNA): TGTGCCAGCAGCCGGGACAGGGCCACCTACGAGCAGTACTTC. It specifies CASSRDRATYEQYF. The genes are TRBV5-4 and TRBJ2-7; 9 bases agree with TRBD1. The CDR3 is 14 amino acids. V was clipped by 4 bases and J by 2 bases; unmatched bases: 4. From germline, CDR1 is SGHNT and CDR2 YYREEE (reference sequence).

The rearrangement uses TRBV7-8 and TRBJ1-4; unclear D gene. The CDR3 is 18 amino acids. Germline CDR1 and CDR2: SGHVS and FQNEAQ. Trimming cost V 3 bases and J 0 bases, with 17 bases left between them. The CDR3 loop is CASSFADEGAATNEKLFF. CDR3 bases: TGTGCCAGCAGCTTCGCAGACGAGGGAGCCGCAACTAATGAAAAACTGTTTTTT.

The chain has TRBV14 and TRBJ1-6; TRBD1 matches at 11 bases. The CDR3 has 15 residues. The J segment lost 11 bases and the V segment lost 3 bases, leaving 6 bases of the junction unmatched. The V gene's germline CDR1 is SGHDN and CDR2 FVKESK. CDR3 amino acids: CASSQRTGGRAPLHF. The CDR3 DNA sequence: TGTGCCAGCAGCCAGCGGACAGGGGGCAGGGCACCCCTCCACTTT.

The chain links TRBV12-3 or TRBV12-4 to TRBJ1-1; D remains unclear. CDR3 length: 13 residues. Trimming shortened V by 4 bases and J by 0 bases, and 6 bases separated the two germline ends. The CDR3 spells CASSSGMNTEAFF. The CDR3, as DNA: TGTGCCAGCAGTTCCGGGATGAACACTGAAGCTTTCTTT.

The CDR3 region has the DNA TGTGCCAGCAGCCCCTGGGGGGTGAACACTGAAGCTTTCTTT. Its protein is CASSPWGVNTEAFF. V usage is TRBV9 and J usage is TRBJ1-1; tentatively, D is TRBD1 (5 bases). From germline, CDR1 is SGDLS and CDR2 YYNGEE. Trimming removed 4 bases at V and 0 bases at J, with 10 bases between. This CDR3 is 14 amino acids long. The entire variable domain, with the rest obtained from reference TRBV9 and TRBJ1-1, is as follows: DSGVTQTPKHLITATGQRVTLRCSPRSGDLSVYWYQQSLDQGLQFLIQYYNGEERAKGNILERFSAQQFPDLHSELNLSSLELGDSALYFCASSPWGVNTEAFFGQGTRLTVV.

The chain combines TRBV7-7 with TRBJ2-5; D might be TRBD1 (6 bases). Germline lookup yields CDR1 SSHAT and CDR2 FNYEAQ (reference sequence). The CDR3 spans 15 residues. V lost 2 bases and J lost 2, with 12 bases in between. CDR3 protein: CASSLKTGLQETQYF. The CDR3 DNA follows: TGTGCCAGCAGCTTAAAAACAGGGTTACAAGAGACCCAGTACTTC.

This chain connects TRBV19 to TRBJ2-4, with a possible D match to TRBD2 (5 bases). This CDR3 has 12 amino acids. V lost 3 bases, J lost 13 bases, and 13 bases lay in between. The germline gives CDR1 LNHDA, CDR2 SQIVND (reference sequence). The CDR3 nucleotides read TGTGCCAGTAGTATCTCGAGGGAGATCCAGTACTTC. Translated, it gives CASSISREIQYF. Complete variable domain (other parts from reference TRBV19 and TRBJ2-4): DGGITQSPKYLFRKEGQNVTLSCEQNLNHDAMYWYRQDPGQGLRLIYYSQIVNDFQKGDIAEGYSVSREKKESFPLTVTSAQKNPTAFYLCASSISREIQYFGAGTRLSVL.

The chain is built from TRBV6-5 and TRBJ1-1; D ambiguous. The CDR3 consists of 13 residues. Germline V CDR1 and CDR2: MNHEY, SVGAGI. The V end was cut by 0 bases, the J end by 4 bases, with 6 bases between. The CDR3 sequence: CASSYSFSTEAFF. CDR3 DNA: TGTGCCAGCAGTTACTCGTTTAGCACTGAAGCTTTCTTT.

J is TRBJ2-7 and V is TRBV6-5, with D possibly being TRBD2 (5 bases). Germline assignment: CDR1 MNHEY and CDR2 SVGAGI. The ends were cut back, 0 bases at V and 0 bases at J, with 9 bases in the middle. The CDR3 totals 15 residues. DNA for the CDR3: TGTGCCAGCAGTTACTCGAGCCGGGGCTCCTACGAGCAGTACTTC. Encoded protein: CASSYSSRGSYEQYF.

This chain uses TRBV3-1 (or the pseudogene TRBV3-2) with TRBJ1-2; 7 bases are shared with TRBD1. There are 14 residues in the CDR3. Trimming cost V 4 bases and J 5 bases; bases outside gene matches: 7. Germline assignment: CDR1 LGHDT and CDR2 YNNKEL (reference sequence). The CDR3 protein is CASSRDREGYGYTF. The CDR3 bases are TGTGCCAGCAGCCGAGACAGGGAAGGGTATGGCTACACCTTC.

V gene TRBV27 combines with J gene TRBJ2-5, with TRBD2 matching 15 bases. The germline V gene has CDR1 MNHEY and CDR2 SMNVEV (reference sequence). V lost 5 bases to trimming and J lost 1 base; unmatched junction nucleotides: 8. This CDR3 is 18 amino acids long. The CDR3 nucleotides read TGTGCCAGCAGTAAGGGACTAGCGGGGGGCGCCTTCCAAGAGACCCAGTACTTC. It encodes CASSKGLAGGAFQETQYF.

This clone was seen more than once but under ten times. V gene TRBV27 combines with J gene TRBJ2-5; TRBD2 matches 10 bases. The CDR3 loop spans 16 amino acids. Germline CDR1 and CDR2: MNHEY and SMNVEV (reference sequence). The ends lost 5 bases at V and 5 bases at J; junction bases unmatched: 11. This CDR3 is CASSPTSGAARETQYF. DNA of the CDR3: TGTGCCAGCAGTCCCACTAGCGGGGCCGCGCGGGAGACCCAGTACTTC.

The chain recombines TRBV19 with TRBJ2-1, with 8 nucleotides matching TRBD1. Germline CDR1 LNHDA, CDR2 SQIVND (reference sequence). Unmatched junction bases numbered 5, after V lost 3 bases and J lost 4 bases. The CDR3 totals 15 residues. CDR3 sequence reads: CASSIGRGLYNEQFF. CDR3 sequence (DNA): TGTGCCAGTAGTATCGGCAGGGGGCTTTACAATGAGCAGTTCTTC.

V is TRBV30 and J is TRBJ2-7; 10 nucleotides match TRBD1. The germline CDR1 and CDR2 sequences are GTSNPN and SVGIG (reference sequence). The CDR3 spans 13 residues. V gave up 1 base and J gave up 6 bases; unmatched junction bases: 3. The DNA of the CDR3 is TGTGCCTGGAGTGGGGACAGGGGAGTCGAGCAGTACTTC. Translated: CAWSGDRGVEQYF. Full variable domain (missing parts from reference TRBV30 and TRBJ2-7): SQTIHQWPATLVQPVGSPLSLECTVEGTSNPNLYWYRQAAGRGLQLLFYSVGIGQISSEVPQNLSASRPQDRQFILSSKKLLLSDSGFYLCAWSGDRGVEQYFGPGTRLTVT.

The CDR3 loop reads CASSPATGLENSPLHF. The CDR3 bases are TGTGCCAGCTCACCAGCGACAGGGTTGGAGAATTCACCCCTCCACTTT. The rearrangement uses TRBV18 and TRBJ1-6; 7 bases line up with TRBD1. The CDR3 has 16 amino acids. Trimming removed 2 bases from V and 7 bases from J; junction bases left unmatched: 8. The germline V gene has CDR1 KGHSH and CDR2 LQKENI.